Each of the 13 T cell receptor beta chains below was sequenced from the same sample in a study of T cells in Graves' hyperthyroidism and ophthalmopathy. RNA transcripts were the template for amplifying TCR beta CDR3 regions. TCR CDR3 regions were first amplified by RT-PCR with HTBI primers. TCRdb used MiXCR to reprocess the multiplex PCR reads, holding one entry per CDR3 protein. Here the sample spans a few hundred thousand distinct CDR3 sequences, around 23% being singletons. Sequenced material: blood. These receptors came from a woman aged 45 to 65 with Graves' hyperthyroidism.

This clonotype was counted ten times or more. The V and J genes are TRBV18 and TRBJ1-1, with 7 positions matching TRBD1. V was clipped by 8 bases and J by 1 base; unmatched bases: 10. Looked up from germline, CDR1 is KGHSH and CDR2 is LQKENI. The CDR3 runs 15 residues. CDR3 in DNA: TGTGCCAGCCTTCCCAGACAGGGAACGAACACTGAAGCTTTCTTT. Protein: CASLPRQGTNTEAFF.

This chain uses TRBV7-8 with TRBJ1-5; 7 bases map to TRBD1. The CDR3 covers 15 residues. Germline CDR1 SGHVS, CDR2 FQNEAQ. Trimming removed 4 bases from V and 5 bases from J; junction bases left unmatched: 8. Here the CDR3 DNA reads TGTGCCAGCAGCTCTAATACAGGGGACTATCAGCCCCAGCATTTT. This sequence encodes CASSSNTGDYQPQHF.

This clonotype was seen ten or more times. This chain links TRBV27 with TRBJ2-7; TRBD2 is a possible D gene (6 bases). V was cut by 3 bases and J by 3 bases, with 21 bases left in between. The CDR3 is 17 residues long. Germline assignment: CDR1 MNHEY and CDR2 SMNVEV (reference sequence). The CDR3 DNA reads as TGTGCCAGCAGTTTTCGCAGACCGGGACTGCTTCTCTACGAGCAGTACTTC. It specifies CASSFRRPGLLLYEQYF.

The chain has TRBV5-1 and TRBJ2-6; a weak D match, TRBD1 (5 bases). Germline CDR1 and CDR2: SGHRS and YFSETQ. The CDR3 consists of 17 residues. The V gene lost 4 bases and the J gene lost 0 bases, with 14 bases spanning the gap. CDR3 nucleotide sequence: TGCGCCAGCAGCGCCAGGGTAGGCAGCTCTGGGGCCAACGTCCTGACTTTC. This sequence encodes CASSARVGSSGANVLTF.

There are a few counts of this clonotype. This chain connects TRBV2 to TRBJ2-1; 8 bases agree with TRBD1. The J segment lost 3 bases and the V segment lost 6 bases, leaving 7 bases of the junction unmatched. From germline, CDR1 is SNHLY and CDR2 FYNNEI. The CDR3 runs to 15 residues. CDR3 loop: CASSLWDRFYNEQFF. The CDR3 nucleotides read TGTGCCAGCAGCCTCTGGGACAGGTTCTACAATGAGCAGTTCTTC.

The V and J genes are TRBV28 and TRBJ2-5, with D uncertain. The germline gives CDR1 MDHEN, CDR2 SYDVKM. With 1 base removed from V and 6 bases from J, the gap between germline ends came to 15 bases. The CDR3 contains 15 residues. CDR3 in DNA: TGTGCCAGCAGTTTATTTCCGGGCCAAGTAAAGACCCAGTACTTC. Amino acid sequence: CASSLFPGQVKTQYF.

There are many counts of this clonotype. The chain has TRBV15 and TRBJ2-5; no clear D. The CDR3 extends over 15 amino acids. The V end lost 0 bases, the J end lost 5 bases, and 13 bases lay between the germline ends. The germline gives CDR1 LNHNV, CDR2 YYDKDF (reference sequence). The CDR3 loop reads CATSRDWGKTETQYF. For the CDR3, the DNA is TGTGCCACCAGCAGAGATTGGGGAAAAACGGAGACCCAGTACTTC. The full variable domain, its missing parts supplied by reference TRBV15 and TRBJ2-5, is DAMVIQNPRYQVTQFGKPVTLSCSQTLNHNVMYWYQQKSSQAPKLLFHYYDKDFNNEADTPDNFQSRRPNTSFCFLDIRSPGLGDTAMYLCATSRDWGKTETQYFGPGTRLLVL.

The chain links TRBV6-1 to TRBJ1-5; 10 bases map to TRBD1. Germline V gene sequence: CDR1 MNHNS, CDR2 SASEGT. CDR3 length: 17 amino acids. V shed 3 bases and J 0 bases; nucleotides not matched to a gene: 5. CDR3 nucleotides: TGTGCCAGCAGTGAGAGGACAGGGGGAGATAGCAATCAGCCCCAGCATTTT. Translation gives CASSERTGGDSNQPQHF.

This clonotype was counted ten times or more. The gene calls are TRBV12-3 or TRBV12-4 and TRBJ2-7; 7 nucleotides align to TRBD1. The CDR3 loop spans 13 amino acids. Unmatched junction bases numbered 4, after V lost 6 bases and J lost 2 bases. CDR3: CASSHRGTYEQYF. The CDR3, as DNA: TGTGCCAGCAGCCACAGGGGCACCTACGAGCAGTACTTC.

The gene calls are TRBV20-1 and TRBJ2-1; the D is unclear. CDR3 size: 16 residues. In germline, CDR1 is DFQATT, CDR2 SNEGSKA (reference sequence). V shed 1 base and J shed 6 bases, with 19 bases lying between them. The CDR3 coding sequence is TGCAGTGCTAGAGTGGGTAAGCATTTTTACCCCAATGAGCAGTTCTTC. Translated, it gives CSARVGKHFYPNEQFF.

This clonotype was detected a few times. Here the CDR3 reads CASSYSSGLAPAEQYF. The CDR3 coding sequence is TGTGCCAGCAGTTACTCTTCCGGCCTCGCCCCTGCCGAGCAGTACTTC. The chain joins TRBV6-6 to TRBJ2-7; D is undetermined. Trimming took off 0 bases at V and 6 bases at J, with 18 bases between the two ends. The CDR3 extends over 16 amino acids. Germline V gives CDR1 MNHNY, CDR2 SVGAGI (reference sequence).

This clonotype was counted many times. The rearrangement joins TRBV11-2 to TRBJ2-3; no firm D call. V was clipped by 4 bases and J by 2 bases, with 16 bases between them. CDR1 is SGHAT, CDR2 FQNNGV, per germline. The CDR3 covers 16 residues. CDR3 in DNA: TGTGCCAGCAGCTCCCTTCTCGGCCGGCACACAGATACGCAGTATTTT. Translation gives CASSSLLGRHTDTQYF. Drawing the rest from reference TRBV11-2 and TRBJ2-3, the complete variable domain is EAGVAQSPRYKIIEKRQSVAFWCNPISGHATLYWYQQILGQGPKLLIQFQNNGVVDDSQLPKDRFSAERLKGVDSTLKIQPAKLEDSAVYLCASSSLLGRHTDTQYFGPGTRLTVL.

On this clonotype itself: No DNA is shown, since the ends of the CDR3 on it are uncertain; the CDR3 is the one TCRdb lists. The chain recombines TRBV10-1 with TRBJ2-4; the table's D call, TRBD2, has no DNA check behind it. Inclusive of both ends, the CDR3 amounts to 15 amino acids. The V gene's germline CDR1 is WNHNN and CDR2 SYGVQD (reference sequence). The CDR3: CASILAGGPKNIQYF.